This entry describes one T cell receptor beta chain. In the authors' workflow: Reference gene primer amplification gave estimated nucleated cell counts. This table comes from immunoSEQ multiplex PCR, and its TCRdb copy is limited to in-frame clones, with some not included. That table gives V, J and clone size, and the DNA gave D and trimming. The sample records a few hundred thousand clones, around 88% being singletons. Assignments of participants to cohorts depended upon their own reported clinical history. This sample is drawn from a study of blood T cell repertoires in COVID-19. Background on the study: Whether acute or convalescent, the COVID-19 samples came from the United States, Italy and Spain.

The CDR3 loop spans 14 amino acids. In germline, CDR1 is MDHEN, CDR2 SYDVKM. Deletions cut 5 bases from V and 4 bases from J, with 11 bases between. The receptor's source is a woman aged 40-49 years with acute COVID-19. The chain has TRBV28 and TRBJ2-2; D not resolved. The sequenced sample was PBMCs or T cells enriched from blood (not recorded which). The CDR3 coding sequence is TGTGCCAGCAGTGAAAGCGTCGGCACCGGGGAGCTGTTTTTT. This encodes CASSESVGTGELFF.